Listed below are T cell receptor beta chains from one sample, sequenced in a study of blood T cell repertoires in COVID-19. Produced via immunoSEQ multiplex PCR; TCRdb's table is partial and in-frame only. The table has some 120,000 clones, roughly four fifths seen once. What was sequenced was PBMCs or T cells enriched from blood (not recorded which). All receptors come from a man aged 25 to 45 who had recovered from COVID-19. Both conserved end residues are part of each CDR3.

v_call,j_call,cdr3_aa
TRBV3-1/TRBV3-2,TRBJ2-7,CASSQGVAAYEQYF
TRBV7-9,TRBJ1-1,CASSYTPGTPMNTEAFF
TRBV18,TRBJ2-2,CASSHETGELFF
TRBV4-1,TRBJ1-6,CASSRFPNRVSYNSPLHF
TRBV12-5,TRBJ1-5,CASGLATGGSWNQPQHF
TRBV2,TRBJ1-2,CASIDGQGSYTF
TRBV27,TRBJ2-3,CASSPSLGQPLADTQYF
TRBV7-8,TRBJ1-2,CASSLGGREAWSYGYTF
TRBV3-1/TRBV3-2,TRBJ1-3,CASSPDRGYGNTIYF
TRBV6-5,TRBJ1-5,CASSPAGGGGQPQHF
TRBV7-9,TRBJ1-3,CASSQGQGNTIYF
TRBV9,TRBJ1-2,CASSVTTGDYGYTF
TRBV2,TRBJ2-5,CASSEARPPGTQYF
TRBV5-8,TRBJ2-3,CASSLEPYTDTQYF
TRBV10-1,TRBJ2-7,CASSVAGSYEQYF
TRBV10-3,TRBJ2-5,CAISEDDSLETQYF
TRBV14,TRBJ2-2,CASSRRETGFANTGELFF
TRBV3-1/TRBV3-2,TRBJ1-5,CASSRRQTNQPQHF
TRBV5-1,TRBJ2-1,CASSLGRDRQFF
TRBV2,TRBJ1-6,CASSDRGSDNSPLHF
TRBV11-2,TRBJ2-1,CASSPGDRGFEQFF
TRBV21-1,TRBJ2-2,CASSKGTSGPGELFF
TRBV6-5,TRBJ1-1,CASGRVSGDTEAFF
TRBV7-8,TRBJ1-2,CASSLAWDRGLYGYTF
TRBV5-4,TRBJ2-7,CASSSGVYEQYF
TRBV27,TRBJ2-1,CATTAGGPIDEQFF
TRBV19,TRBJ1-1,CASSRPSQGNTEAFF
TRBV19,TRBJ2-3,CASSRQGVTDTQYF
TRBV5-1,TRBJ2-1,CASSNRDREQFF
TRBV12-5,TRBJ2-2,CASGLGLSNTGELFF
TRBV11-2,TRBJ2-2,CASSFSPELGRGTGELFF
TRBV2,TRBJ2-1,CASSVRTDYNEQFF
TRBV19,TRBJ1-5,CASTASGTAQGSNQPQHF
TRBV3-1/TRBV3-2,TRBJ1-1,CASSLRDSNTEAFF
TRBV2,TRBJ2-7,CASRARLAGTYEQYF
TRBV20-1,TRBJ2-5,CSALGETQYF
TRBV19,TRBJ2-6,CASRQDHSGANVLTF
TRBV5-1,TRBJ2-2,CASSLASGPNTGELFF
TRBV5-1,TRBJ2-3,CASRGGGTQSTDTQYF
TRBV6-5,TRBJ1-2,CASSRRTGLGYTF
TRBV6-5,TRBJ2-1,CASTPGGGAREQFF
TRBV10-1,TRBJ2-2,CASSPGGELFF
TRBV18,TRBJ2-3,CASSPPGRPLDTQYF
TRBV5-1,TRBJ2-1,CASSLSGQYYNEQFF
TRBV3-1/TRBV3-2,TRBJ1-1,CASSPRQGSNTEAFF
TRBV6-1,TRBJ1-3,CASSEGYTTSGNTIYF
TRBV21-1,TRBJ2-1,CASGTDPGDNEQFF
TRBV5-6,TRBJ1-6,CASSPAGFRNSPLHF
TRBV6-5,TRBJ1-1,CASSYSTRDTEAFF
TRBV19,TRBJ1-6,CASSMSNYNSPLHF
TRBV24-1,TRBJ2-2,CATSDTRGGGDTGELFF
TRBV2,TRBJ2-7,CASRKDRGGGYEQYF
TRBV29-1,TRBJ2-3,CSAYGGVFDTQYF
TRBV7-3,TRBJ2-4,CASRRDSLAKNIQYF
TRBV9,TRBJ2-2,CASSVAPSEAGELFF
TRBV9,TRBJ2-5,CASGGTDTLETQYF
TRBV6-6,TRBJ2-1,CASRVAGVGYNEQFF
TRBV2,TRBJ1-1,CASLPGMNTEAFF
TRBV3-1/TRBV3-2,TRBJ2-2,CASSQDKITVLGGNTGELFF
TRBV25-1,TRBJ2-2,CASSDVRGWTGELFF